One and the same sample provided the 30 T cell receptor beta chains below, sequenced in a study of response to subunit inactivated influenza vaccine. TCRdb passed the RT-PCR reads through MiXCR, listing each CDR3 protein once. The sample lists about 800,000 distinct CDR3 sequences, 20% to 25% seen once, with roughly 10% in the top ten. The specimen comprised PBMCs from blood, sampled around 5 days after vaccination. The receptors derive from a man aged 50 to 59 who received an inactivated influenza vaccine.

This clonotype was observed a handful of times. The rearrangement links TRBV6-2 or TRBV6-3 to TRBJ2-1, with a weak D call TRBD1 (6 bases). Trimming removed 5 bases from V and 0 bases from J, with 14 bases in between. Germline CDR1 is MNHEY and CDR2 is SVGEGT. The CDR3 covers 16 residues. The CDR3 spells CASSNSGVGSYNEQFF. Written as DNA, the CDR3 is TGTGCCAGCAGTAATTCAGGGGTTGGCTCCTACAATGAGCAGTTCTTC.

V gene TRBV6-5 combines with J gene TRBJ2-7; 7 nucleotides line up with TRBD1. Germline CDR1 MNHEY, CDR2 SVGAGI. This CDR3 is 14 amino acids long. Unmatched junction bases numbered 4, after V lost 2 bases and J lost 3 bases. CDR3 sequence reads: CASSYRDSNYEQYF. In DNA, the CDR3 is TGTGCCAGCAGTTACCGGGACAGCAACTACGAGCAGTACTTC.

The chain carries TRBV6-1 and TRBJ2-3; perhaps TRBD1 as D (6 bases). This CDR3 has 15 amino acids. CDR1 and CDR2 from the germline V gene are MNHNS and SASEGT. The ends were cut back, 7 bases at V and 2 bases at J, with 16 bases in the middle. The CDR3, as DNA: TGTGCCAGCACCGAACAGGGCAGGAACACAGATACGCAGTATTTT. It codes for CASTEQGRNTDTQYF.

The CDR3 sequence: CASSVEDGSRSPLHF. The CDR3 DNA sequence: TGCGCCAGCAGCGTCGAGGACGGATCAAGGTCACCCCTCCACTTT. V is TRBV5-1 and J is TRBJ1-6; no reliable D call. This CDR3 comprises 15 residues. Germline assignment: CDR1 SGHRS and CDR2 YFSETQ. Between the trimmed V and J ends, which lost 4 bases and 10 bases, there was a span of 18 bases.

The V and J genes are TRBV7-6 and TRBJ2-7; D is possibly TRBD2 (5 bases). From germline, CDR1 is SGHVS and CDR2 FNYEAQ. V was clipped by 0 bases and J by 3 bases, with 12 bases between them. The CDR3 loop spans 15 amino acids. The CDR3 spells CASSLARSSFYEQYF. The CDR3 DNA follows: TGTGCCAGCAGCTTAGCCAGGTCTAGCTTCTACGAGCAGTACTTC. The full variable domain, its missing parts supplied by reference TRBV7-6 and TRBJ2-7, is GAGVSQSPRYKVTKRGQDVALRCDPISGHVSLYWYRQALGQGPEFLTYFNYEAQQDKSGLPNDRFSAERPEGSISTLTIQRTEQRDSAMYRCASSLARSSFYEQYFGPGTRLTVT.

A word on this clonotype: Possible read error: a much larger clone is one base away. V and J are TRBV27 and TRBJ2-5; the match to TRBD2 covers 7 bases. Germline CDR1 reads MNHEY; CDR2 reads SMNVEV (reference sequence). V dropped 3 bases and J dropped 7; count of bases not matched to a gene: 8. This CDR3 spans 14 amino acids. CDR3 in amino acids: CASSFTGGYATQYF. Written as DNA, the CDR3 is TGTGCCAGCAGTTTTACGGGAGGCTACGCGACCCAGTACTTC.

This clonotype was found many times. The chain combines TRBV15 with TRBJ1-6, with 9 nucleotides matching TRBD1. This CDR3 is 14 amino acids long. Germline CDR1 and CDR2: LNHNV and YYDKDF (reference sequence). V lost 6 bases to trimming and J lost 9 bases; unmatched junction nucleotides: 6. CDR3 region: CATSWGTGFSPLHF. In nucleotides, the CDR3 is TGTGCCACCAGTTGGGGGACAGGGTTTTCACCCCTCCACTTT.

This clonotype appeared many times. The genes are TRBV28 and TRBJ2-5, with 7 bases aligning to TRBD1. Germline CDR1 reads MDHEN; CDR2 reads SYDVKM. V dropped 4 bases and J dropped 5; count of bases not matched to a gene: 7. The CDR3 loop spans 14 amino acids. DNA of the CDR3: TGTGCCAGCAGTTCACCGGGACAGACGGAGACCCAGTACTTC. Translation: CASSSPGQTETQYF.

The chain uses TRBV6-2 or TRBV6-3 and TRBJ2-5; tentatively, D is TRBD1 or TRBD2 (5 bases each). CDR1 and CDR2 from the germline V gene are MNHEY and SVGEGT. The CDR3 contains 13 residues. V shed 4 bases and J shed 5 bases, with 11 bases lying between them. The CDR3 nucleotides read TGTGCCAGCAGTTCCGGGGCCCCGGAGACCCAGTACTTC. Translating gives CASSSGAPETQYF.

This chain joins TRBV4-2 and TRBJ1-2, with D maybe TRBD1 (5 bases). Germline V gives CDR1 LGHNA, CDR2 YNFKEQ. Trimming removed 0 bases from V and 6 bases from J, with 17 bases in between. The CDR3 spans 16 residues. The CDR3 region has the DNA TGTGCCAGCAGCCAAGATCCTAGGGGACTATTGGATGGCTACACCTTC. Translation: CASSQDPRGLLDGYTF.

The chain recombines TRBV12-3 or TRBV12-4 with TRBJ2-2, with D possibly being TRBD1 (5 bases). V gave up 8 bases and J gave up 6 bases, with 19 bases separating them. This CDR3 is built from 15 residues. The CDR3, as DNA: TGTGCCAGCGTTGCTGACAGAGCCTGGGCCGGGGAGCTGTTTTTT. Residues: CASVADRAWAGELFF.

The CDR3 spells CASSLGSKDTQYF. Here the CDR3 DNA reads TGTGCCAGCAGCTTAGGATCCAAAGATACGCAGTATTTT. The genes are TRBV7-2 and TRBJ2-3; no reliable D call. The V end lost 1 base, the J end lost 5 bases, and 7 bases lay between the germline ends. The CDR3 runs to 13 residues. Germline V CDR1 and CDR2: SGHTA, FQGNSA.

The chain is built from TRBV20-1 and TRBJ2-1; D may be TRBD2 (7 bases). The CDR3 covers 14 residues. Germline lookup yields CDR1 DFQATT and CDR2 SNEGSKA (reference sequence). V was pared by 3 bases and J by 9 bases, with 18 bases between. The CDR3 DNA is TGCAGTGCTAGGCGGCGGGGGCCTTCGACTGAGCAGTTCTTC. Translation: CSARRRGPSTEQFF.

This clonotype was found many times. The chain carries TRBV20-1 and TRBJ1-4; TRBD1 matches 8 bases. Germline-derived CDR1 and CDR2 are DFQATT and SNEGSKA (reference sequence). The ends lost 0 bases at V and 8 bases at J; junction bases unmatched: 8. CDR3 size: 15 residues. The CDR3 DNA reads as TGCAGTGCTAGAGATTCGACAGGGGTCGGGGAAAAACTGTTTTTT. Translation gives CSARDSTGVGEKLFF.

This clonotype was detected only a few times. The chain uses TRBV7-6 and TRBJ2-3; the D gene is possibly TRBD2 (6 bases). Trimming stripped 0 bases from V and 3 bases from J, with 13 bases between. The CDR3 totals 16 residues. From germline, CDR1 is SGHVS and CDR2 FNYEAQ. CDR3 in amino acids: CASSLAGTSLTDTQYF. The CDR3 DNA reads TGTGCCAGCAGCTTAGCTGGGACTTCCCTAACAGATACGCAGTATTTT.

The CDR3 here is CASSVGPSGSGEQYF. The CDR3 DNA follows: TGTGCCAGCAGCGTAGGTCCTAGCGGGAGTGGGGAGCAGTACTTC. The chain uses TRBV9 and TRBJ2-7, with 10 bases fitting TRBD2. The V and J ends lost 0 bases and 7 bases, in that order; junction bases with no gene match: 7. CDR3 size: 15 residues. CDR1 is SGDLS and CDR2 is YYNGEE in the germline V gene.

This clonotype was counted only a few times. The chain recombines TRBV20-1 with TRBJ1-1; perhaps TRBD1 as D (5 bases). This CDR3 is 10 amino acids long. Germline-derived CDR1 and CDR2 are DFQATT and SNEGSKA (reference sequence). Written as DNA, the CDR3 is TGCAGCGTACGGGGGACTGAAGCTTTCTTT. This translates into CSVRGTEAFF.

In its sample, this clonotype was seen a few times. The rearrangement links TRBV20-1 to TRBJ2-7; weak D call: TRBD1 (5 bases). This CDR3 has 14 amino acids. V lost 3 bases and J lost 0, with 12 bases in between. CDR1 DFQATT and CDR2 SNEGSKA come from the germline V gene (reference sequence). CDR3 amino acids: CSASLAGISYEQYF. The CDR3 bases are TGCAGTGCTAGTCTGGCAGGGATCTCCTACGAGCAGTACTTC.

This clonotype came up once. J is TRBJ2-3 and V is TRBV7-2; 12 bases match TRBD2. The CDR3 runs to 16 residues. The V gene end was trimmed by 5 bases and the J gene end by 5 bases; junction bases not matched to a gene: 8. Germline assignment: CDR1 SGHTA and CDR2 FQGNSA. Here the CDR3 reads CASSLRTSGNQDTQYF. DNA for the CDR3: TGTGCCAGCAGCCTGCGGACTAGCGGGAACCAAGATACGCAGTATTTT.

The chain carries TRBV20-1 and TRBJ1-1; TRBD1 might be the D (5 bases). The CDR3 totals 12 residues. Germline values: CDR1 DFQATT, CDR2 SNEGSKA (reference sequence). Here the CDR3 reads CSPSQDSEGAFF. DNA of the CDR3: TGCAGCCCCTCCCAAGACAGCGAAGGAGCTTTCTTT.

This clonotype appeared a few times. The rearrangement uses TRBV6-5 and TRBJ2-3, with 10 bases that match TRBD1. V was clipped by 4 bases and J by 5 bases; unmatched bases: 6. The length of the CDR3 is 15 residues. Germline V gives CDR1 MNHEY, CDR2 SVGAGI. In nucleotides, the CDR3 is TGTGCCAGCAGTTCCGGGACAGGGGAAGGAGATACGCAGTATTTT. This encodes CASSSGTGEGDTQYF.

This clonotype showed up many times. This chain uses TRBV4-2 with TRBJ2-3; 11 bases fit TRBD2. Germline V gene lookup returns CDR1 LGHNA and CDR2 YNFKEQ. This CDR3 comprises 15 residues. The junction had 2 bases not matched to a gene; V was cut back by 4 bases and J by 2 bases. CDR3: CASSLAGGPTDTQYF. DNA of the CDR3: TGTGCCAGCAGCCTAGCGGGAGGGCCCACAGATACGCAGTATTTT.

The chain couples TRBV5-1 to TRBJ2-1; a weak D match, TRBD2 (5 bases). The CDR3 covers 14 residues. Germline CDR1 and CDR2: SGHRS and YFSETQ. V was pared by 3 bases and J by 3 bases, with 10 bases between. Here the CDR3 DNA reads TGCGCCAGCAGCTCAACCGGGAACTACAATGAGCAGTTCTTC. Its protein is CASSSTGNYNEQFF. Based on the CDR3 plus reference TRBV5-1 and TRBJ2-1, the full variable domain is KAGVTQTPRYLIKTRGQQVTLSCSPISGHRSVSWYQQTPGQGLQFLFEYFSETQRNKGNFPGRFSGRQFSNSRSEMNVSTLELGDSALYLCASSSTGNYNEQFFGPGTRLTVL.

This chain connects TRBV24-1 to TRBJ1-5; D is perhaps TRBD1 (6 bases). Trimming removed 4 bases from V and 1 base from J, with 22 bases in between. CDR1 is KGHDR, CDR2 SFDVKD, per germline. The CDR3 runs 19 residues. CDR3 loop: CATSEPPGHLPGSNQPQHF. The CDR3 nucleotides read TGTGCCACCAGTGAACCTCCGGGACACCTTCCGGGGAGCAATCAGCCCCAGCATTTT.

This clonotype occurred many times. The chain links TRBV25-1 to TRBJ2-1; 7 bases map to TRBD2. The CDR3 runs 14 residues. CDR1 and CDR2 (germline): MGHDK, SYGVNS. The V segment lost 5 bases and the J segment 0 bases; nucleotides outside the gene matches: 1. The CDR3 DNA reads TGTGCCAGCAGTACGGGGGGCTCCTACAATGAGCAGTTCTTC. Residues: CASSTGGSYNEQFF.

In its sample, this clonotype was seen a few times. V gene TRBV10-3 combines with J gene TRBJ2-3; D may be TRBD1 (5 bases). Between the trimmed V and J ends, which lost 6 bases and 4 bases, there was a span of 17 bases. This CDR3 contains 15 residues. The germline gives CDR1 ENHRY, CDR2 SYGVKD. The CDR3 nucleotides read TGTGCCATCAGCCGTCAGGGTTCGGACGCAGATACGCAGTATTTT. This sequence encodes CAISRQGSDADTQYF.

The rearrangement joins TRBV7-8 to TRBJ2-7, with D possibly matching TRBD2 (5 bases). There are 15 residues in the CDR3. The V end lost 2 bases, the J end lost 2 bases, and 13 bases lay between the germline ends. Germline V gene sequence: CDR1 SGHVS, CDR2 FQNEAQ. The CDR3 DNA reads TGTGCCAGCAGCTTAAGCCAGCGGTACACCTACGAGCAGTACTTC. It is translated as CASSLSQRYTYEQYF.

This clonotype has a handful of counts. The CDR3 DNA sequence: TGTGCCGCGAGGGGACAAGAGACCCAGTACTTC. Translating it yields CAARGQETQYF. V and J are TRBV10-3 and TRBJ2-5, with D perhaps being TRBD1 or TRBD2 (5 bases each). The CDR3 has 11 amino acids. Germline loops: CDR1 ENHRY, CDR2 SYGVKD. V was cut by 11 bases and J by 2 bases, with 9 bases left in between.

This chain connects TRBV2 to TRBJ2-2; TRBD2 aligns across 9 bases. CDR1 is SNHLY, CDR2 FYNNEI, per germline. This CDR3 is 16 amino acids long. The ends lost 3 bases at V and 4 bases at J; junction bases unmatched: 6. The CDR3 nucleotides are TGTGCCAGCAGTGATGGCGGGAGGGCCTTCACCGGGGAGCTGTTTTTT. This codes for CASSDGGRAFTGELFF.

The rearrangement joins TRBV6-2 or TRBV6-3 to TRBJ2-1, with 12 positions matching TRBD1. Germline V CDR1 and CDR2: MNHEY, SVGEGT. After removal of 5 bases from V and 5 bases from J, the junction contained 4 bases not matched to a gene. The CDR3 has 15 amino acids. CDR3 in amino acids: CASSGDRGLHNEQFF. CDR3 bases: TGTGCCAGCAGTGGGGACAGGGGGCTCCACAATGAGCAGTTCTTC.